The 10 T cell receptor beta chains below all came from one sample that was sequenced in a study of shared clonotypes between healthy human individuals. Measured with immunoSEQ multiplex PCR; TCRdb has only the in-frame clones, and not every one. The table lists some 550,000 clones, roughly 97% of them singletons. Sequences were obtained from naive CD4+ T cells sorted from blood. Subset specified: CD45RA+ positively selected. These TCRs come from a woman younger than 45 in good health.

The genes are TRBV5-1 and TRBJ2-7; 12 nucleotides match TRBD2. V was clipped by 0 bases and J by 4 bases; unmatched bases: 8. The germline gives CDR1 SGHRS, CDR2 YFSETQ. The CDR3 has 17 residues. The DNA of the CDR3 is TGCGCCAGCAGCTTGGAAGGATCTAGCGGGAGGGCTTACGAGCAGTACTTC. Amino acid sequence: CASSLEGSSGRAYEQYF. Variable domain in full (rest from reference TRBV5-1 and TRBJ2-7): KAGVTQTPRYLIKTRGQQVTLSCSPISGHRSVSWYQQTPGQGLQFLFEYFSETQRNKGNFPGRFSGRQFSNSRSEMNVSTLELGDSALYLCASSLEGSSGRAYEQYFGPGTRLTVT.

This chain links TRBV5-1 with TRBJ1-3; the D is unclear. This CDR3 is built from 14 residues. V lost 1 base and J lost 3, with 8 bases in between. In germline, CDR1 is SGHRS, CDR2 YFSETQ. The CDR3 region has the DNA TGCGCCAGCAGCTTGTCCCTTTTTGGAAACACCATATATTTT. Amino acid sequence: CASSLSLFGNTIYF.

The chain joins TRBV11-3 to TRBJ2-3; D is tentatively TRBD1 or TRBD2 (6 bases each). With 3 bases removed from V and 1 base from J, the gap between germline ends came to 14 bases. The CDR3 sequence is 16 residues long. The V gene's germline CDR1 is SGHNT and CDR2 YENEEA. CDR3 amino acids: CASSLRRGKGTDTQYF. The DNA of the CDR3 is TGTGCCAGCAGCTTGAGGAGGGGGAAAGGCACAGATACGCAGTATTTT.

The chain links TRBV28 to TRBJ2-6; unclear D gene. There are 14 residues in the CDR3. Trimming took 6 bases from V and 0 from J, leaving 6 bases between them. Germline CDR1 reads MDHEN; CDR2 reads SYDVKM. The CDR3 sequence: CASRRHSGANVLTF. CDR3 nucleotides: TGTGCCAGCAGGAGGCACTCTGGGGCCAACGTCCTGACTTTC.

The chain has TRBV10-1 and TRBJ2-1; 7 bases line up with TRBD1. The CDR3 contains 17 residues. V shed 5 bases, J shed 0 bases, and the junction held 10 bases outside the gene matches. The germline V gene encodes CDR1 WNHNN and CDR2 SYGVQD (reference sequence). CDR3 amino acids: CASSPGGHLSSYNEQFF. The DNA of the CDR3 is TGCGCCAGCAGTCCAGGGGGACACCTTAGCTCCTACAATGAGCAGTTCTTC.

This clone was seen once. The chain recombines TRBV29-1 with TRBJ2-1; D is unclear. Trimming took 3 bases from V and 5 from J, leaving 14 bases between them. The CDR3 spans 14 residues. Germline V gene lookup returns CDR1 SQVTM and CDR2 ANQGSEA. In DNA form, the CDR3 reads TGCAGCGTTGACCACGTGTGGATCGACAATGAGCAGTTCTTC. This encodes CSVDHVWIDNEQFF.

The chain carries TRBV29-1 and TRBJ2-7; weak D call: TRBD1 (6 bases). The germline V and J ends were trimmed by 7 bases and 3 bases, with 13 bases remaining between them. CDR1 is SQVTM, CDR2 ANQGSEA, per germline. The CDR3 spans 12 residues. The CDR3 reads CSARTDDYEQYF. In DNA form, the CDR3 reads TGCAGCGCTCGGACAGACGACTACGAGCAGTACTTC.

CDR3 amino acids: CASSKETSGISYNEQFF. CDR3 DNA sequence: TGTGCCAGTAGTAAGGAGACTAGCGGGATTTCCTACAATGAGCAGTTCTTC. The chain recombines TRBV19 with TRBJ2-1, with 11 bases matching TRBD2. With 4 bases clipped from V and 1 base from J, the junction kept 6 bases outside the gene matches. In germline, CDR1 is LNHDA, CDR2 SQIVND (reference sequence). The CDR3 is 17 residues long.

This chain links TRBV13 with TRBJ1-1; D is unclear. The V gene's germline CDR1 is PRHDT and CDR2 FYEKMQ (reference sequence). The CDR3 extends over 12 amino acids. Deletions cut 5 bases from V and 4 bases from J, with 8 bases between. The CDR3 reads CASSRPRTEAFF. The DNA for the CDR3 is TGTGCCAGCAGCCGGCCGCGCACTGAAGCTTTCTTT.

This chain joins TRBV27 and TRBJ2-5; D is perhaps TRBD2 (5 bases). The CDR3 loop spans 12 amino acids. V was cut by 7 bases and J by 7 bases, with 13 bases left in between. CDR1 is MNHEY and CDR2 is SMNVEV in the germline V gene (reference sequence). In nucleotides, the CDR3 is TGTGCCAGCAACCGACTTGGAGGGACCCAGTACTTC. It specifies CASNRLGGTQYF.